The 14 T cell receptor beta chains below were found in one sample sequenced in a study of T-cell memory formation after mild COVID-19. TCRdb independently ran MiXCR on the 5' RACE reads; one entry per CDR3 protein. The sample yields 500,000 to 600,000 distinct CDR3 sequences, about 20% seen once. Sequenced sample: PBMCs or a T cell subset sorted from them (not recorded which). These receptors were taken from an adult woman who had mild COVID-19 (a few samples of this study predate the infection). Cell type and time point are not known.

V gene TRBV12-3 or TRBV12-4 combines with J gene TRBJ1-2; weak D call: TRBD1 (5 bases). The ends were cut back, 5 bases at V and 8 bases at J, with 15 bases in the middle. The CDR3 loop spans 13 amino acids. This chain's CDR3 is CASSLPGRSGYTF. Here the CDR3 DNA reads TGTGCCAGCAGTCTACCAGGGAGGAGCGGCTACACCTTC.

The rearrangement joins TRBV4-1 to TRBJ2-1; 9 nucleotides line up with TRBD2. The length of the CDR3 is 17 residues. In germline, CDR1 is MGHRA, CDR2 YSYEKL. The ends lost 0 bases at V and 4 bases at J; junction bases unmatched: 7. Written as DNA, the CDR3 is TGCGCCAGCAGCCAAGATCCGGCTAGCGGGGATTACAATGAGCAGTTCTTC. This sequence encodes CASSQDPASGDYNEQFF.

Only a few counts were recorded for this clonotype. The J gene is TRBJ2-1, the V gene TRBV6-2 or TRBV6-3, with D perhaps matching TRBD2 (7 bases). Germline values: CDR1 MNHEY, CDR2 SVGEGT. Trimming removed 10 bases from V and 10 bases from J, with 8 bases in between. This CDR3 contains 9 residues. The CDR3 DNA reads as TGTGCCACGGGGGGCGAGCAGTTCTTC. Encoded protein: CATGGEQFF.

In this sample, this clonotype turned up a few times. V gene TRBV7-9 combines with J gene TRBJ2-5, with 8 bases identical to TRBD1. CDR1 and CDR2 from the germline V gene are SEHNR and FQNEAQ (reference sequence). J gave up 3 bases and V 1 base, and 4 bases lay outside the gene matches. The CDR3 loop spans 15 amino acids. DNA for the CDR3: TGTGCCAGCAGCTTAGGGCCGACAGGGGAAGAGACCCAGTACTTC. It translates to CASSLGPTGEETQYF.

This clonotype occurred a few times. V and J are TRBV24-1 and TRBJ2-1; the D is unclear. This CDR3 contains 15 residues. Germline CDR1 is KGHDR and CDR2 is SFDVKD. V was trimmed by 4 bases and J by 7 bases, leaving 16 bases between them. The CDR3 coding sequence is TGTGCCACCAGTGACCTCCGGGCTTTGGGGAATGAGCAGTTCTTC. Translated, it gives CATSDLRALGNEQFF.

The chain employs TRBV9 and TRBJ2-7; no clear D. CDR3 length equals 14 residues. The germline V and J ends were trimmed by 0 bases and 0 bases, with 7 bases remaining between them. Germline lookup yields CDR1 SGDLS and CDR2 YYNGEE. As DNA, the CDR3 is TGTGCCAGCAGCGTAGCTACCCACTCCTACGAGCAGTACTTC. Translated, it gives CASSVATHSYEQYF.

The table lists this clonotype with a few counts. The chain recombines TRBV7-8 with TRBJ1-2; 8 nucleotides line up with TRBD1. The CDR3 runs 15 residues. The germline CDR1 and CDR2 sequences are SGHVS and FQNEAQ. J was trimmed by 0 bases and V by 5 bases; bases with no gene match: 5. DNA for the CDR3: TGTGCCAGCAGCCGACAGGGGACGGCTAACTATGGCTACACCTTC. It specifies CASSRQGTANYGYTF.

This clonotype was seen many times. The chain is built from TRBV5-5 and TRBJ2-1; TRBD1 is a possible D gene (6 bases). Germline CDR1 reads SGHKS; CDR2 reads YYEKEE (reference sequence). Trimming cost V 5 bases and J 5 bases, with 14 bases left between them. The CDR3 spans 14 residues. The CDR3 here is CASRLRDTNNEQFF. In DNA, the CDR3 is TGTGCCAGCAGATTACGGGACACTAACAATGAGCAGTTCTTC.

The chain employs TRBV14 and TRBJ2-5; 14 nucleotides line up with TRBD2. Germline V gene sequence: CDR1 SGHDN, CDR2 FVKESK. The CDR3 length is 17 residues. V was pared by 5 bases and J by 5 bases, with 10 bases of the junction left unmatched. CDR3 DNA: TGTGCCAGCAGCACCCGACTAGCGGGAGGGCCAGGGGAGACCCAGTACTTC. It is translated as CASSTRLAGGPGETQYF.

V and J are TRBV3-1 and TRBJ1-6; D unresolved. The CDR3 is 17 amino acids. V was shortened by 2 bases and J by 3 bases, with 14 bases between the two germline ends. Germline V CDR1 and CDR2: LGHDT, YNNKEL (reference sequence). For the CDR3, the DNA is TGTGCCAGCAGCCAACCCCCCGCGGCAGGCTATAATTCACCCCTCCACTTT. It specifies CASSQPPAAGYNSPLHF. Based on the CDR3 plus reference TRBV3-1 and TRBJ1-6, the full variable domain is DTAVSQTPKYLVTQMGNDKSIKCEQNLGHDTMYWYKQDSKKFLKIMFSYNNKELIINETVPNRFSPKSPDKAHLNLHINSLELGDSAVYFCASSQPPAAGYNSPLHFGNGTRLTVT.

V gene TRBV25-1 combines with J gene TRBJ2-7, with D perhaps TRBD1 or TRBD2 (6 bases each). The CDR3 loop spans 14 amino acids. CDR1 MGHDK and CDR2 SYGVNS come from the germline V gene. The V gene lost 3 bases and the J gene lost 4 bases, with 13 bases spanning the gap. CDR3 sequence (DNA): TGTGCCAGCAGTGATCGAGGGGGGTTATACGAGCAGTACTTC. This translates into CASSDRGGLYEQYF.

The V and J genes are TRBV7-2 and TRBJ1-3, with D unclear. CDR1 and CDR2 from the germline V gene are SGHTA and FQGNSA. Trimming took 1 base from V and 1 from J, leaving 5 bases between them. The CDR3 has 14 amino acids. CDR3 protein: CASSLDRSGNTIYF. DNA of the CDR3: TGTGCCAGCAGCTTAGATCGGTCTGGAAACACCATATATTTT.

This clonotype was seen a few times. The CDR3 DNA follows: TGTGCCAGCAGTCCCCTTGGGGGGGGGTCTGAGAATGAGCAGTTCTTC. Amino acid sequence: CASSPLGGGSENEQFF. The gene calls are TRBV12-3 or TRBV12-4 and TRBJ2-1; 7 bases align to TRBD2. The trim removed 5 bases at V and 7 bases at J, leaving 14 bases unmatched. The CDR3 has 16 amino acids.

This clonotype came up a few times. The genes are TRBV3-1 and TRBJ2-3, with D perhaps matching TRBD2 (7 bases). The germline CDR1 and CDR2 sequences are LGHDT and YNNKEL (reference sequence). V dropped 4 bases and J dropped 8 bases, with 22 bases sitting between them. The CDR3 extends over 16 amino acids. This CDR3 is CASSPSRGGASGTQYF. The CDR3 region has the DNA TGTGCCAGCAGCCCTTCTCGCGGGGGCGCCTCGGGTACGCAGTATTTT.